Listed here is a single T cell receptor beta chain. Its antigen is as yet unknown. The V gene end was trimmed by 9 bases and the J gene end by 4 bases; junction bases not matched to a gene: 8. Germline CDR1 reads LNHDA; CDR2 reads SQIVND (reference sequence). The CDR3 consists of 15 residues. This entry comes from a study of beta chain features in type 1 diabetes. Study-wide points: People with Type 1 diabetes carried modestly yet significantly shorter TCRB CDR3s in all four CD4+ subsets.

The investigators reverse transcribed all of the isolated RNA, so they sequenced expressed TCRB transcripts. TCRdb's table, derived via immunoSEQ multiplex PCR, lists solely in-frame clones and lacks some. The sample lists roughly 240,000 clones, approximately 25% seen once, with around 0.013% in the top ten. Specimen: naive CD4+ T cells from blood. The TCR originated in a woman aged 25 to 39 with type 1 diabetes. V and J are TRBV19 and TRBJ2-3; TRBD2 agrees at 12 bases. The CDR3 DNA is TGTGCCAGCCGACTAGCGGGAGTCAGACCAGATACGCAGTATTTT. It codes for CASRLAGVRPDTQYF. Full variable domain (missing parts from reference TRBV19 and TRBJ2-3): DGGITQSPKYLFRKEGQNVTLSCEQNLNHDAMYWYRQDPGQGLRLIYYSQIVNDFQKGDIAEGYSVSREKKESFPLTVTSAQKNPTAFYLCASRLAGVRPDTQYFGPGTRLTVL.